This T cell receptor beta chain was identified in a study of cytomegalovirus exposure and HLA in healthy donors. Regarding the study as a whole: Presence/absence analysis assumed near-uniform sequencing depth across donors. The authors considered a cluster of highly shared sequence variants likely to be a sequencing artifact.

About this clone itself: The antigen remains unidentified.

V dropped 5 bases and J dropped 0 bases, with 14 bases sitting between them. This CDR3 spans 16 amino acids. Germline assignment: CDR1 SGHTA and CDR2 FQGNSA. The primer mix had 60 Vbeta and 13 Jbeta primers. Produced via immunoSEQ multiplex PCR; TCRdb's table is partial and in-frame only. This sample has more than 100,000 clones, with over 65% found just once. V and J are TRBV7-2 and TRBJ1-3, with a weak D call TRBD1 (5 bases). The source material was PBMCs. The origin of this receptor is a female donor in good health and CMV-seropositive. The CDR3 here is CASSPGVTASGNTIYF. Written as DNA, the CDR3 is TGTGCCAGCAGCCCGGGGGTCACCGCCTCTGGAAACACCATATATTTT.